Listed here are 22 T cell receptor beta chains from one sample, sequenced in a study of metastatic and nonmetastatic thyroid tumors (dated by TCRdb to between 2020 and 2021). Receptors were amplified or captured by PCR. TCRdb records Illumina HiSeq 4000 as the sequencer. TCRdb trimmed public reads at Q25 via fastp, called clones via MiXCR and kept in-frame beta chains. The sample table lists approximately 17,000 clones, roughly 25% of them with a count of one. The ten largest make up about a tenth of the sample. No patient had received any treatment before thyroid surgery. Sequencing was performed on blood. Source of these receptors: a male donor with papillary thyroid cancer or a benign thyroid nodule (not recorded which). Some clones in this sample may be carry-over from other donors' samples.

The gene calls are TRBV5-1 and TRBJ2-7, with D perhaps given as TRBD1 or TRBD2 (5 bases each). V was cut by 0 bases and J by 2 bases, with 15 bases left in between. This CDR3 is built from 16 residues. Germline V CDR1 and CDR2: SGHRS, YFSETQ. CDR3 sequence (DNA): TGCGCCAGCAGCTTGGACGCAGGGACCTACACCTACGAGCAGTACTTC. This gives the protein CASSLDAGTYTYEQYF.

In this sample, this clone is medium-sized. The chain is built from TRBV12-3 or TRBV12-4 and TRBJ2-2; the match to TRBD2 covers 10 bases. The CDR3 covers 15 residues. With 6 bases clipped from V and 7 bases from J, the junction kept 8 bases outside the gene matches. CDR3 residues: CASSDGTSAIGELFF. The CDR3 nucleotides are TGTGCCAGCAGCGACGGGACTAGCGCAATCGGGGAGCTGTTTTTT.

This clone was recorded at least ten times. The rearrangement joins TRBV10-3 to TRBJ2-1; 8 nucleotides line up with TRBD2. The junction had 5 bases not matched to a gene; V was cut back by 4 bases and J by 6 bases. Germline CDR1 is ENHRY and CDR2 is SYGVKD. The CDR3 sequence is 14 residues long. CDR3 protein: CAISGTSYSNEQFF. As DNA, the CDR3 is TGTGCCATCAGTGGGACTAGCTATAGCAATGAGCAGTTCTTC.

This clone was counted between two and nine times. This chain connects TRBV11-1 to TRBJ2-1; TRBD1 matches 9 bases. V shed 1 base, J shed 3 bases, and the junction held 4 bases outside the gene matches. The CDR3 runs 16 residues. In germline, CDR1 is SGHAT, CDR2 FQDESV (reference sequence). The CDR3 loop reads CASSLDRTGVYNEQFF. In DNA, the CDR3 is TGTGCCAGCAGCTTAGACAGGACAGGGGTCTACAATGAGCAGTTCTTC.

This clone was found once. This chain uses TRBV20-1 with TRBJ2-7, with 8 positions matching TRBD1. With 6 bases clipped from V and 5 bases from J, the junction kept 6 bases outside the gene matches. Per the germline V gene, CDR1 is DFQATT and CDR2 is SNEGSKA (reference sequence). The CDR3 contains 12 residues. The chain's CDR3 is CSAARGPNEQYF. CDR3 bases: TGCAGTGCGGCCAGGGGGCCCAACGAGCAGTACTTC.

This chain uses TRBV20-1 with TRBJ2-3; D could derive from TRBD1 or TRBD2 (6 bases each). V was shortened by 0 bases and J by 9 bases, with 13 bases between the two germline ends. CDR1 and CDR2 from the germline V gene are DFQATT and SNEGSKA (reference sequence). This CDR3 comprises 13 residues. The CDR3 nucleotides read TGCAGTGCTAGAGATCTTCCCGGGGGCACGCAGTATTTT. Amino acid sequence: CSARDLPGGTQYF.

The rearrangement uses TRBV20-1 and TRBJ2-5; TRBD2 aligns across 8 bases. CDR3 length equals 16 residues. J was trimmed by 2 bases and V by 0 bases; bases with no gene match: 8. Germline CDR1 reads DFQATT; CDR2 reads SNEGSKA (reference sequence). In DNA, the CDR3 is TGCAGTGCTAGAGATAGTTTAGCGGGACGGCAAGAGACCCAGTACTTC. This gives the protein CSARDSLAGRQETQYF.

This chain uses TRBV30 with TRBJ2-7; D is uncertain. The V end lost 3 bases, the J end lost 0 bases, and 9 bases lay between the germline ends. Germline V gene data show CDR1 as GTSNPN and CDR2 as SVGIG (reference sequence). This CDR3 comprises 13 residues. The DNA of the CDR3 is TGTGCCTGGAGCGACGGTCCCTCCTACGAGCAGTACTTC. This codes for CAWSDGPSYEQYF.

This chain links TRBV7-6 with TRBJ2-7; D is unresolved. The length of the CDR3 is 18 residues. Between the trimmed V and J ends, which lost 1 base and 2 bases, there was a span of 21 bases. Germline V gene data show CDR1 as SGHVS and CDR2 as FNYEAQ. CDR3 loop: CASSLETAMAIETYEQYF. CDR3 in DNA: TGTGCCAGCAGCTTAGAAACAGCCATGGCTATAGAAACCTACGAGCAGTACTTC.

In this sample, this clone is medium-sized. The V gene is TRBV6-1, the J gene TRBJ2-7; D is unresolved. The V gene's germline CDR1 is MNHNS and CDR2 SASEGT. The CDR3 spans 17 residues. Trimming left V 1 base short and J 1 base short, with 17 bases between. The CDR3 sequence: CASSEGPSMRRSYEQYF. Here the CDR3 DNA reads TGTGCCAGCAGTGAAGGTCCTTCGATGAGGCGTTCCTACGAGCAGTACTTC.

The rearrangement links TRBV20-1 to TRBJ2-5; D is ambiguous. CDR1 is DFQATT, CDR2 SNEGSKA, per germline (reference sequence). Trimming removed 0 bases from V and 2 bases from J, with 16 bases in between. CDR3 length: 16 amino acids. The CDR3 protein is CSARDDRRAAQETQYF. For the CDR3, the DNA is TGCAGTGCTAGAGATGACCGCCGGGCGGCGCAAGAGACCCAGTACTTC.

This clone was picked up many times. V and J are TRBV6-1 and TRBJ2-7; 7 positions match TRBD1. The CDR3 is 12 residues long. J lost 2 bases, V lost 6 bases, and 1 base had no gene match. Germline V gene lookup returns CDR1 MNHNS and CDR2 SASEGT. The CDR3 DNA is TGTGCCAGCAGGGGGACAGCCTACGAGCAGTACTTC. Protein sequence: CASRGTAYEQYF.

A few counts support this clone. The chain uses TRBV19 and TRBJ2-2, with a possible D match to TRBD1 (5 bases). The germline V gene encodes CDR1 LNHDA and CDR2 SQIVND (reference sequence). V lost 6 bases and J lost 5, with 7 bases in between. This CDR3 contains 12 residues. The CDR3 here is CASSAGTGELFF. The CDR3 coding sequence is TGTGCCAGTAGCGCAGGGACCGGGGAGCTGTTTTTT.

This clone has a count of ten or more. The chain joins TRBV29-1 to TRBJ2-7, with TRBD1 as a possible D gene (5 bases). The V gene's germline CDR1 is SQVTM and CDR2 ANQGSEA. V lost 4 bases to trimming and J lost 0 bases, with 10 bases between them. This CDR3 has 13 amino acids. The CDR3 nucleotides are TGCAGCGTTGTTAGGCAGGGCTCCTACGAGCAGTACTTC. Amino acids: CSVVRQGSYEQYF.

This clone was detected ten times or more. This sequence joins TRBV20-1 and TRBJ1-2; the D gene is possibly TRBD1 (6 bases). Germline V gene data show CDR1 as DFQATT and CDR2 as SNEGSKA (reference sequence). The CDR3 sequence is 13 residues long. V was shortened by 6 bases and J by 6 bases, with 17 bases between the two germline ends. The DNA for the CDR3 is TGCAGTGCACCACTACCGGGGGGCCATGGCTACACCTTC. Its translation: CSAPLPGGHGYTF.

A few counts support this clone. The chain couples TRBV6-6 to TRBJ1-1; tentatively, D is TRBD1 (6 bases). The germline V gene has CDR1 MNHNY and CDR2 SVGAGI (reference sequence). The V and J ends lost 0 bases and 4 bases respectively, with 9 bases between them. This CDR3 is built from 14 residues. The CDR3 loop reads CASSYSAGVTEAFF. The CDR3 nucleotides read TGTGCCAGCAGTTACTCGGCAGGGGTCACTGAAGCTTTCTTT.

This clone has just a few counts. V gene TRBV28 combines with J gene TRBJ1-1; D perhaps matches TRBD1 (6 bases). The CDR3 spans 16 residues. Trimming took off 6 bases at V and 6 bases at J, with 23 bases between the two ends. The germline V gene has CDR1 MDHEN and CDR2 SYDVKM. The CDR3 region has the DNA TGTGCCAGCAGGCCTATCTCCCAGGGGCTCGTAGCTGAAGCTTTCTTT. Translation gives CASRPISQGLVAEAFF.

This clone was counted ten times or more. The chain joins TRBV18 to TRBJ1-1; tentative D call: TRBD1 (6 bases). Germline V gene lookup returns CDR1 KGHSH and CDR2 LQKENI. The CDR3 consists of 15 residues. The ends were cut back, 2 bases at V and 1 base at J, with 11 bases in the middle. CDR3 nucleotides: TGTGCCAGCTCACCAGGGCAGGGACAGAACACTGAAGCTTTCTTT. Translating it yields CASSPGQGQNTEAFF.

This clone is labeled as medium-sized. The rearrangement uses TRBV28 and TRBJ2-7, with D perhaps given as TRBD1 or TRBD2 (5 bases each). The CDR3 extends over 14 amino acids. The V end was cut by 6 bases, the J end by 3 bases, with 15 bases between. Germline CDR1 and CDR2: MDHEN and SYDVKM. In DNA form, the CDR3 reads TGTGCCAGCAGCCCCAGGGACGGCGACTACGAGCAGTACTTC. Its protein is CASSPRDGDYEQYF.

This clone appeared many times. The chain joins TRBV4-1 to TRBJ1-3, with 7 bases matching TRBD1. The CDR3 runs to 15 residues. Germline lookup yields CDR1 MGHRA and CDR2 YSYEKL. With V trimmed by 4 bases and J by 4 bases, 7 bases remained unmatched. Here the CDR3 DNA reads TGCGCCAGCAGCCGCGGACAGGAAGCGGGAAACACCATATATTTT. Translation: CASSRGQEAGNTIYF.

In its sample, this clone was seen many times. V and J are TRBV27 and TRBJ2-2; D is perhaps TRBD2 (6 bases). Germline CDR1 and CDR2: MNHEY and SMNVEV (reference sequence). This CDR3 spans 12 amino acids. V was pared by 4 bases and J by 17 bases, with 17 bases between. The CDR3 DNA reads TGTGCCAGCAGTTCCTCCGGGGGTAGGGCCTTTTTT. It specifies CASSSSGGRAFF.

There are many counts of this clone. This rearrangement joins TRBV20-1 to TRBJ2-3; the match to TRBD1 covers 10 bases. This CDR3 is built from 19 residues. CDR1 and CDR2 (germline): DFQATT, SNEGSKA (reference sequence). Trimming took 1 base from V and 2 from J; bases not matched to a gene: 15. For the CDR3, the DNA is TGCAGTGCTAGAGGTGGGACAGGGGACCCTGAGAGGATCACAGATACGCAGTATTTT. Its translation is CSARGGTGDPERITDTQYF.